What follows are 27 T cell receptor beta chains derived from one specimen sequenced in a study of shared clonotypes between healthy human individuals. Naive CD8 cells, CD45RO-negative and positively selected for CCR7, excluded terminally differentiated effector memory CD45RA+ cells. The repertoire was sequenced with immunoSEQ multiplex PCR; TCRdb's copy has only in-frame clones and lacks some. Of roughly 1,800,000 clones listed, about 95% were seen once; the top ten hold more than 0.95%. Sequencing was performed on naive CD8+ T cells sorted from blood. The receptor set was obtained from a man aged 18 to 30 in good health.

The chain combines TRBV7-9 with TRBJ2-1, with 9 positions matching TRBD2. J gave up 10 bases and V 7 bases, and 8 bases lay outside the gene matches. The CDR3 has 13 amino acids. Per germline, CDR1 SEHNR and CDR2 FQNEAQ (reference sequence). Here the CDR3 reads CASTPGLADEQFF. The CDR3 nucleotides are TGTGCCAGCACCCCGGGACTAGCTGACGAGCAGTTCTTC.

This chain joins TRBV27 and TRBJ2-7; D unresolved. The CDR3 contains 13 residues. Germline CDR1 and CDR2: MNHEY and SMNVEV (reference sequence). The germline V and J ends were trimmed by 5 bases and 4 bases, with 12 bases remaining between them. For the CDR3, the DNA is TGTGCCAGCAGTGTAAATCTGGGGTACGAGCAGTACTTC. As protein: CASSVNLGYEQYF.

The J gene is TRBJ1-1, the V gene TRBV4-2; D ambiguous. The V end lost 5 bases, the J end lost 1 base, and 11 bases lay between the germline ends. Germline assignment: CDR1 LGHNA and CDR2 YNFKEQ. The CDR3 is 14 amino acids. DNA for the CDR3: TGTGCCAGCAGCTTCCAGTACGGGAACACTGAAGCTTTCTTT. It specifies CASSFQYGNTEAFF.

The chain combines TRBV29-1 with TRBJ2-1; TRBD1 is a possible D gene (6 bases). The germline V and J ends were trimmed by 4 bases and 1 base, with 11 bases remaining between them. This CDR3 is 14 amino acids long. The germline gives CDR1 SQVTM, CDR2 ANQGSEA. The CDR3 protein is CSVVYRVSYNEQFF. CDR3 sequence (DNA): TGCAGCGTTGTTTACAGGGTTTCCTACAATGAGCAGTTCTTC.

This chain links TRBV5-8 with TRBJ2-3, with TRBD2 as a possible D gene (5 bases). Germline loops: CDR1 SGHTS, CDR2 YDEGEE. The CDR3 runs 13 residues. Trimming removed 7 bases at V and 2 bases at J, with 11 bases between. Here the CDR3 reads CASGIGVTDTQYF. CDR3 sequence (DNA): TGTGCCAGCGGCATCGGGGTCACAGATACGCAGTATTTT. The entire variable domain, with the rest obtained from reference TRBV5-8 and TRBJ2-3, is as follows: EAGVTQSPTHLIKTRGQQATLRCSPISGHTSVYWYQQALGLGLQFLLWYDEGEERNRGNFPPRFSGRQFPNYSSELNVNALELEDSALYLCASGIGVTDTQYFGPGTRLTVL.

The chain joins TRBV19 to TRBJ1-4, with 7 bases fitting TRBD1. The ends lost 9 bases at V and 6 bases at J; junction bases unmatched: 13. CDR1 and CDR2 (germline): LNHDA, SQIVND (reference sequence). The CDR3 has 15 residues. The CDR3 loop is CASQRDREGDEKLFF. The CDR3 DNA follows: TGTGCCAGCCAACGAGACAGGGAGGGGGATGAAAAACTGTTTTTT.

The CDR3 bases are TGCGCCAGCAGTGCGGAGACGGCGCCCTCCTACGAGCAGTACTTC. It codes for CASSAETAPSYEQYF. The rearrangement uses TRBV10-1 and TRBJ2-7, with D uncertain. V was trimmed by 4 bases and J by 0 bases, leaving 13 bases between them. Per the germline V gene, CDR1 is WNHNN and CDR2 is SYGVQD (reference sequence). CDR3 length: 15 residues.

The chain carries TRBV28 and TRBJ2-2, with D unclear. This CDR3 contains 14 residues. Germline values: CDR1 MDHEN, CDR2 SYDVKM. V gave up 7 bases and J gave up 4 bases, with 13 bases separating them. CDR3 nucleotides: TGTGCCAGCAACCCGGTTACGTCCACCGGGGAGCTGTTTTTT. Its protein product is CASNPVTSTGELFF.

V is TRBV6-1 and J is TRBJ1-1, with D hard to call. Trimming removed 1 base at V and 1 base at J, with 7 bases between. The germline gives CDR1 MNHNS, CDR2 SASEGT. CDR3 size: 14 residues. The CDR3 spells CASSEGVGNTEAFF. CDR3 bases: TGTGCCAGCAGTGAAGGGGTGGGGAACACTGAAGCTTTCTTT.

The V gene is TRBV29-1, the J gene TRBJ2-7, with D possibly matching TRBD1 (6 bases). This CDR3 comprises 12 residues. From germline, CDR1 is SQVTM and CDR2 ANQGSEA. The V end was cut by 6 bases, the J end by 4 bases, with 13 bases between. CDR3 protein: CSVSIQGYEQYF. The DNA for the CDR3 is TGCAGCGTGAGCATTCAGGGGTACGAGCAGTACTTC.

The V call is TRBV7-9, the J call TRBJ2-7, with 9 bases that match TRBD1. Germline-derived CDR1 and CDR2 are SEHNR and FQNEAQ (reference sequence). This CDR3 comprises 16 residues. V shed 3 bases and J 4 bases; nucleotides not matched to a gene: 10. Written as DNA, the CDR3 is TGTGCCAGCAGCTTGGGACCGGGACAGGGTACATACGAGCAGTACTTC. It specifies CASSLGPGQGTYEQYF. The whole variable domain, filled in from reference TRBV7-9 and TRBJ2-7, reads DTGVSQNPRHKITKRGQNVTFRCDPISEHNRLYWYRQTLGQGPEFLTYFQNEAQLEKSRLLSDRFSAERPKGSFSTLEIQRTEQGDSAMYLCASSLGPGQGTYEQYFGPGTRLTVT.

This chain links TRBV15 with TRBJ2-2, with TRBD2 identical over 8 bases. This CDR3 comprises 17 residues. V shed 3 bases, J shed 2 bases, and the junction held 8 bases outside the gene matches. Per the germline V gene, CDR1 is LNHNV and CDR2 is YYDKDF (reference sequence). The CDR3 DNA reads as TGTGCCACCAGCAGTATGCAACTAGCGGCTAACACCGGGGAGCTGTTTTTT. This sequence encodes CATSSMQLAANTGELFF.

The table lists this clone with a few counts. V and J are TRBV30 and TRBJ1-1; D is uncertain. Germline assignment: CDR1 GTSNPN and CDR2 SVGIG (reference sequence). CDR3 size: 12 residues. V lost 4 bases and J 2 bases, leaving 8 bases between the germline ends. CDR3 sequence: CAWIPANTEAFF. For the CDR3, the DNA is TGTGCCTGGATACCAGCTAACACTGAAGCTTTCTTT.

This rearrangement joins TRBV28 to TRBJ1-4; D is ambiguous. The CDR3 totals 15 residues. Germline values: CDR1 MDHEN, CDR2 SYDVKM. V was cut by 2 bases and J by 0 bases, with 7 bases left in between. The CDR3 DNA reads TGTGCCAGCAGTTTAGTACAGCCAACTAATGAAAAACTGTTTTTT. This gives the protein CASSLVQPTNEKLFF. The entire variable domain, with the rest obtained from reference TRBV28 and TRBJ1-4, is as follows: DVKVTQSSRYLVKRTGEKVFLECVQDMDHENMFWYRQDPGLGLRLIYFSYDVKMKEKGDIPEGYSVSREKKERFSLILESASTNQTSMYLCASSLVQPTNEKLFFGSGTQLSVL.

The chain joins TRBV5-8 to TRBJ2-2; D call uncertain. The germline gives CDR1 SGHTS, CDR2 YDEGEE. This CDR3 has 14 amino acids. Trimming cost V 0 bases and J 1 base, with 4 bases left between them. CDR3 sequence: CASSLDRNTGELFF. The CDR3 DNA is TGTGCCAGCAGCTTGGACCGGAACACCGGGGAGCTGTTTTTT.

DNA for the CDR3: TGCGCCAGCAGCCAAGAAGGCCCTAGTGGTTGGGACGAGCAGTACTTC. Translated: CASSQEGPSGWDEQYF. V is TRBV4-1 and J is TRBJ2-7, with D uncertain. V was cut by 0 bases and J by 5 bases, with 17 bases left in between. Germline values: CDR1 MGHRA, CDR2 YSYEKL. The CDR3 loop spans 16 amino acids.

This clone was detected only once. This chain joins TRBV25-1 and TRBJ1-1; 7 bases map to TRBD1. After removal of 3 bases from V and 3 bases from J, the junction contained 4 bases not matched to a gene. CDR3 size: 14 residues. Looked up from germline, CDR1 is MGHDK and CDR2 is SYGVNS. CDR3 sequence: CASSETGFYTEAFF. CDR3 bases: TGTGCCAGCAGTGAGACAGGGTTTTACACTGAAGCTTTCTTT.

This clone was recorded a few times. The genes are TRBV7-8 and TRBJ1-1, with 8 bases aligning to TRBD1. V gave up 5 bases and J gave up 0 bases; unmatched junction bases: 8. The CDR3 is 16 amino acids. Germline V gene lookup returns CDR1 SGHVS and CDR2 FQNEAQ. CDR3 nucleotides: TGTGCCAGCAGCAGACCGACAGGGGAAATGAACACTGAAGCTTTCTTT. This gives the protein CASSRPTGEMNTEAFF.

The genes are TRBV10-1 and TRBJ2-1; D perhaps matches TRBD2 (5 bases). The CDR3 sequence is 11 residues long. CDR1 and CDR2 (germline): WNHNN, SYGVQD (reference sequence). Between the trimmed V and J ends, which lost 3 bases and 15 bases, there was a span of 12 bases. CDR3 DNA: TGCGCCAGCAGTGATCAAGCGGTAGTGTTCTTC. This gives the protein CASSDQAVVFF.

With regard to this clone: The same CDR3 can be traced to other DNA sequences in this sample. The rearrangement joins TRBV2 to TRBJ1-2; 9 nucleotides agree with TRBD1. This CDR3 is 12 amino acids long. The V and J ends lost 6 bases and 6 bases, in that order; junction bases with no gene match: 2. Per germline, CDR1 SNHLY and CDR2 FYNNEI. The CDR3 is CASRGTGNGYTF. In DNA form, the CDR3 reads TGTGCCAGCAGAGGGACAGGGAATGGCTACACCTTC.

The rearrangement uses TRBV5-4 and TRBJ2-1; no reliable D call. V gave up 0 bases and J gave up 4 bases, with 8 bases separating them. This CDR3 region has 14 residues. The germline CDR1 and CDR2 sequences are SGHNT and YYREEE (reference sequence). CDR3 in DNA: TGTGCCAGCAGCTTGGAAGGGTTTTACAATGAGCAGTTCTTC. Translating gives CASSLEGFYNEQFF.

V gene TRBV2 combines with J gene TRBJ1-2, with D possibly TRBD1 on 6 matching bases. Germline V gene sequence: CDR1 SNHLY, CDR2 FYNNEI. CDR3 size: 15 residues. V was cut by 3 bases and J by 1 base, with 12 bases left in between. The CDR3 loop is CASSDLGASNYGYTF. In DNA, the CDR3 is TGTGCCAGCAGTGATTTGGGGGCAAGTAACTATGGCTACACCTTC.

V and J are TRBV19 and TRBJ2-1; D is perhaps TRBD1 or TRBD2 (7 bases each). Between the trimmed V and J ends, which lost 0 bases and 4 bases, there was a span of 13 bases. The germline CDR1 and CDR2 sequences are LNHDA and SQIVND (reference sequence). The CDR3 is made up of 16 amino acids. This CDR3 reads CASSIDQGGDYNEQFF. The DNA for the CDR3 is TGTGCCAGTAGTATAGACCAGGGGGGGGATTACAATGAGCAGTTCTTC.

This clone was picked up one time. V and J are TRBV4-3 and TRBJ2-3, with TRBD2 identical over 8 bases. V trimming: 4 bases; J trimming: 3 bases; junction bases outside the gene matches: 6. The CDR3 runs to 15 residues. CDR1 LGHNA and CDR2 YSLEER come from the germline V gene. The CDR3 sequence: CASSLGRGATDTQYF. The CDR3 bases are TGCGCCAGCAGCCTCGGGCGGGGGGCGACAGATACGCAGTATTTT.

This rearrangement joins TRBV19 to TRBJ1-5; D unresolved. V was trimmed by 1 base and J by 8 bases, leaving 21 bases between them. The CDR3 extends over 17 amino acids. Germline V gives CDR1 LNHDA, CDR2 SQIVND (reference sequence). The CDR3 coding sequence is TGTGCCAGTAGTATAGCCCGGTCTTTAAGTGCGGTGGAGCCCCAGCATTTT. It is translated as CASSIARSLSAVEPQHF. The full variable domain, in which reference TRBV19 and TRBJ1-5 provide the parts outside the CDR3, is DGGITQSPKYLFRKEGQNVTLSCEQNLNHDAMYWYRQDPGQGLRLIYYSQIVNDFQKGDIAEGYSVSREKKESFPLTVTSAQKNPTAFYLCASSIARSLSAVEPQHFGDGTRLSIL.

This rearrangement joins TRBV6-5 to TRBJ2-2; D is unclear. CDR3 length: 15 residues. In germline, CDR1 is MNHEY, CDR2 SVGAGI. The ends were cut back, 0 bases at V and 1 base at J, with 6 bases in the middle. CDR3 loop: CASSYSGWNTGELFF. CDR3 DNA sequence: TGTGCCAGCAGTTACTCGGGGTGGAACACCGGGGAGCTGTTTTTT.

CDR3 DNA: TGTGCCAGCAGTGAGTTTTATAGCAATCAGCCCCAGCATTTT. This sequence encodes CASSEFYSNQPQHF. The J gene is TRBJ1-5, the V gene TRBV25-1, with D uncertain. Germline lookup yields CDR1 MGHDK and CDR2 SYGVNS. Trimming cost V 3 bases and J 0 bases, with 6 bases left between them. CDR3 length equals 14 residues.